Sequencing of this TCR beta chain was carried out in a study of T cells after yellow fever vaccination. As for the study in general: In the case of low-cell-number fractions, SMART-Seq v4 Ultra Low Input was used for preparation.

Study-wide points: Clones from primary vaccination mostly reappeared after the booster (over 95% CD4, around 90% CD8). Though weaker, the secondary response peaked faster, on day 5 versus 15.

This CDR3 comprises 15 residues. The V end was cut by 4 bases, the J end by 4 bases, with 17 bases between. The germline V gene encodes CDR1 SGDLS and CDR2 YYNGEE. Points on this clonotype: The antigen remains unidentified.

MiXCR was run by TCRdb on the 5' RACE reads, yielding one entry per CDR3 protein. The sample contains around 500,000 distinct CDR3 sequences, roughly a fifth of which appear only once. The sequence was collected from a man aged 18 to 35 who received the YFV17D yellow fever vaccine. This specimen was PBMCs, taken roughly 20 days after the first yellow fever vaccination. The V call is TRBV9, the J call TRBJ2-5; D is possibly TRBD1 (5 bases). DNA of the CDR3: TGTGCCAGCAGCCCCGGCAGGGTCCCGGGAGAGACCCAGTACTTC. It yields the protein CASSPGRVPGETQYF.